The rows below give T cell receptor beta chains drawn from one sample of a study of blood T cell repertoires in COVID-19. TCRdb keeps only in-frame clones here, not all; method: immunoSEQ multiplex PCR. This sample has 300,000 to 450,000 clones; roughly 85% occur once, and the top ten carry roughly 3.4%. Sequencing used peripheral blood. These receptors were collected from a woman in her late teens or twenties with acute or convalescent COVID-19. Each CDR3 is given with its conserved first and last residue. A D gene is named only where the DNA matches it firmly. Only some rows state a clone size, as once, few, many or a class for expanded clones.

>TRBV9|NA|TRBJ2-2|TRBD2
TGTGCCAGCAGCGTAGGGCGGGAGGGCGGCACCGGGGAGCTGTTTTTT
CASSVGREGGTGELFF
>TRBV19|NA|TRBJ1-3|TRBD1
TGTGCCAGTAGCCTGGGACAGGCTGGAAACACCATATATTTT
CASSLGQAGNTIYF
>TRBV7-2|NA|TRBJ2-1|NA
TGTGCCAGCAGCTTAGTTGGCCGCTTCTCGCCGTTCTTC
CASSLVGRFSPFF
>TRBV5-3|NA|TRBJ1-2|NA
TGTGCCAGAAGCCACCCCGGGGGGCTGGCCTATGGCTACACCTTC
CARSHPGGLAYGYTF
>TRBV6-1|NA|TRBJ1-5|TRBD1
TGTGCCAGCAGTGAAAGGCGAGGGGGCTATAGCAATCAGCCCCAGCATTTT
CASSERRGGYSNQPQHF
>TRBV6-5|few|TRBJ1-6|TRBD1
TGTGCCAGCAGTTACTCGAATGGGACAGCAAATTCACCCCTCCACTTT
CASSYSNGTANSPLHF
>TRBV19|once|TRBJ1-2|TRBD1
TGTGCCAGTAGCCCCGGGACAGGACCCTATGGCTACACCTTC
CASSPGTGPYGYTF
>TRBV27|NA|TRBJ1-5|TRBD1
TGTGCCAGCAGTTTTGGGACAGGGGCCCTCAATGGTCAGCCCCAGCATTTT
CASSFGTGALNGQPQHF
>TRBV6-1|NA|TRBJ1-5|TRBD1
TGTGCCAGCAGTGAGGGACAGGGATGGGAGAACGGCCAGCCCCAGCATTTT
CASSEGQGWENGQPQHF
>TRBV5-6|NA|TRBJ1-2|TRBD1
TGTGCCAGCAGCTACCGGGACAGGAGCAAGGATGGCTACACCTTC
CASSYRDRSKDGYTF
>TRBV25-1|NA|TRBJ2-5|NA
TGTGCCAGCAGTGAATACGGCAGCCCGGGGGAGACCCAGTACTTC
CASSEYGSPGETQYF
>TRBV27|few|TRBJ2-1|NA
TGTGCCAGCAGTTATAGCGCAAGCTCCTACAATGAGCAGTTCTTC
CASSYSASSYNEQFF
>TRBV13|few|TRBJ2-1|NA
TGTGCCAGCAGCCACAAAGCCCAGGCGGGGCCTCAGTTCTTC
CASSHKAQAGPQFF
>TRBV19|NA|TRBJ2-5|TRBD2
TGTGCCAGTAGTATAGGGAGCGGGAGGGGGGAGACCCAGTACTTC
CASSIGSGRGETQYF
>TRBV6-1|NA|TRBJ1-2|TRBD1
TGTGCCAGCAGTGAAGGGTACAGAGGGACAGCTTCCTATGGCTACACCTTC
CASSEGYRGTASYGYTF
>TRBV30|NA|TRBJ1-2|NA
TGTGCCTGGAGTTCTTTGGGGGCAGGTGGCTACACCTTC
CAWSSLGAGGYTF
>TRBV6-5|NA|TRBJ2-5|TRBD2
TGTGCCAGCTCTTCTAAAGCGGGGACTAGGGAGACCCAGTACTTC
CASSSKAGTRETQYF
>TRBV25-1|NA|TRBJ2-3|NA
TGTGCCAGCAGTTGGGGACACCCCACAGATACGCAGTATTTT
CASSWGHPTDTQYF
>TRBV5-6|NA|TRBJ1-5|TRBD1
TGTGCCAGCAGCTTAACAGGGGTCGGGAATCAGCCCCAGCATTTT
CASSLTGVGNQPQHF
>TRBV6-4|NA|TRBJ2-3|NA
TGTGCCAGCAGTGACTCGAGACAGTACCACGTTCTAGATACGCAGTATTTT
CASSDSRQYHVLDTQYF
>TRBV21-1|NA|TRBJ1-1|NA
TGTGCCAGCAGCTCAGGGGTGGACACTGAAGCTTTCTTT
CASSSGVDTEAFF
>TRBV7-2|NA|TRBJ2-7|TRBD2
TGTGCCAGCAGCTTACTCAGCGGGAGCCCCTATAACGAGCAGTACTTC
CASSLLSGSPYNEQYF
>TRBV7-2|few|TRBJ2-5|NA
TGTGCCAGCAGCTCCTACAGATTAAGCGAGACCCAGTACTTC
CASSSYRLSETQYF
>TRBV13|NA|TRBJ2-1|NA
TGTGCCAGCAGCACTAGGGAGGTAGGGGATAATGAGCAGTTCTTC
CASSTREVGDNEQFF
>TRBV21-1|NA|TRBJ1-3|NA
TGTGCCAGCAGCAAAAACGGGGGAGGCGGAAACACCATATATTTT
CASSKNGGGGNTIYF
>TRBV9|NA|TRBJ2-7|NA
TGTGCCAGCAGCGTAGGGGGAGACGTCTCCTACGAGCAGTACTTC
CASSVGGDVSYEQYF
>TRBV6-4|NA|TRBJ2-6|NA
TGTGCCAGCAGTGACACTCTGTCCTCTGGGGCCAACGTCCTGACTTTC
CASSDTLSSGANVLTF
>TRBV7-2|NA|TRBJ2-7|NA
TGTGCCAGCAGCTTACCTTCAAAGAGCTCCTACGAGCAGTACTTC
CASSLPSKSSYEQYF
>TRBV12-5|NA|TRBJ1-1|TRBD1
TGTGCTAGTGGCGTTATACAGGGGAAGAACACTGAAGCTTTCTTT
CASGVIQGKNTEAFF
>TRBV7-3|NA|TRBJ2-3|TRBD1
TGTGCCAGCAGCTCGGACAGGTCTAGCACAGATACGCAGTATTTT
CASSSDRSSTDTQYF
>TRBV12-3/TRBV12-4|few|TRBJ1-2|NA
TGTGCCAGCACCCTGTTGGGGGCGGATGGCTACACCTTC
CASTLLGADGYTF
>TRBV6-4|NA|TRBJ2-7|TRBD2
TGTGCCAGCAGTTGCCGACTAGCGGGAGGGCCAAGGTCCCACGAGCAGTACTTC
CASSCRLAGGPRSHEQYF
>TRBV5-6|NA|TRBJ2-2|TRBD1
TGTGCCAGCAGCTTGGGGGTGGACAGGGGAGTTCGGGAGCTGTTTTTT
CASSLGVDRGVRELFF
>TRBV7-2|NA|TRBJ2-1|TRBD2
TGTGCCAGCAGCTTATGGACTAGCGGGGGCTCCTACAATGAGCAGTTCTTC
CASSLWTSGGSYNEQFF
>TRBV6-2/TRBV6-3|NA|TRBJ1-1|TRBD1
TGTGCCAGCAGTTACTCCTTCGGGACAGGGGACACTGAAGCTTTCTTT
CASSYSFGTGDTEAFF